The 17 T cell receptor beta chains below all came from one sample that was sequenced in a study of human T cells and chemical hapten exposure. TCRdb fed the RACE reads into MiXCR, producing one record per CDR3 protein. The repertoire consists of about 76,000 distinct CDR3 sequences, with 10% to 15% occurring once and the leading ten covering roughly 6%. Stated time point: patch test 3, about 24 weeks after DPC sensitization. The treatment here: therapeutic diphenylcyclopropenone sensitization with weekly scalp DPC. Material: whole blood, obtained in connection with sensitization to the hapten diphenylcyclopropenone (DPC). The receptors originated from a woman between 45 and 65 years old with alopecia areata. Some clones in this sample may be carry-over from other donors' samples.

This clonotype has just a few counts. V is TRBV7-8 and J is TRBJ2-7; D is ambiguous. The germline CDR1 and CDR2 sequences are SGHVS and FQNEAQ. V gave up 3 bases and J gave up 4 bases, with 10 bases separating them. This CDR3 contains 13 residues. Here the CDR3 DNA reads TGTGCCAGCAGCTTTGGTGCGGTTTACGAGCAGTACTTC. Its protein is CASSFGAVYEQYF.

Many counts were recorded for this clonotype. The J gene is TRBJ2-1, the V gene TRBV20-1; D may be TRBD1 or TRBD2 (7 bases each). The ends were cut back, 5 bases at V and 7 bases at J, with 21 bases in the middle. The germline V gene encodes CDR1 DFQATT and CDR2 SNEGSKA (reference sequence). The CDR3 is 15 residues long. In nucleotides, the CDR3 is TGCAGTGCTCAAGAGGGAGGGGGCTTAAGGAATGAGCAGTTCTTC. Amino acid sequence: CSAQEGGGLRNEQFF.

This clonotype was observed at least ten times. The CDR3 protein is CASSRPRGTDTQYF. CDR3 nucleotide sequence: TGTGCCAGCTCCCGCCCACGGGGCACAGATACGCAGTATTTT. J is TRBJ2-3 and V is TRBV6-1; D uncertain. The CDR3 has 14 amino acids. Deletions cut 8 bases from V and 1 base from J, with 13 bases between. Germline CDR1 MNHNS, CDR2 SASEGT.

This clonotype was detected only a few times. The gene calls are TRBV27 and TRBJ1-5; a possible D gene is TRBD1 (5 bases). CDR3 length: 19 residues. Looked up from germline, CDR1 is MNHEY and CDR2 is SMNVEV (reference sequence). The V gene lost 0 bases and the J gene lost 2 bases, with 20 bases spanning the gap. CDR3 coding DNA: TGTGCCAGCAGTTTATCGCCTGGGGGGGTAGCGGCGGGCAATCAGCCCCAGCATTTT. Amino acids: CASSLSPGGVAAGNQPQHF.

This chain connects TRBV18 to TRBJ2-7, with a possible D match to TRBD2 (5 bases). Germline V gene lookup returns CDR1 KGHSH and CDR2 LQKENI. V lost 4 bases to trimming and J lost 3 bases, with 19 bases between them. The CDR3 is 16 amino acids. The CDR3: CASSRQQGLKVYEQYF. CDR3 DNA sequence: TGTGCCAGCTCACGACAACAAGGACTTAAAGTCTACGAGCAGTACTTC.

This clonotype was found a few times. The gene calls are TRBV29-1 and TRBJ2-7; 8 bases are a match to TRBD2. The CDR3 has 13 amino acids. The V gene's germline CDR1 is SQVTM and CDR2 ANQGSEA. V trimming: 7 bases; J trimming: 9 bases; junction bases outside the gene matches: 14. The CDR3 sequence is CSATTSERARQYF. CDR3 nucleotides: TGCAGCGCAACGACTAGCGAGAGGGCGCGGCAGTACTTC.

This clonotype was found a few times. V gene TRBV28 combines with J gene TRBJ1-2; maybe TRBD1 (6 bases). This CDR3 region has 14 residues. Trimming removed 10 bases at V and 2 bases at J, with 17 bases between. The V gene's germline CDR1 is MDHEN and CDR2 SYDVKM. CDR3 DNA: TGTGCCACCCTGGTGGGGGGCATGAACTATGGCTACACCTTC. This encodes CATLVGGMNYGYTF.

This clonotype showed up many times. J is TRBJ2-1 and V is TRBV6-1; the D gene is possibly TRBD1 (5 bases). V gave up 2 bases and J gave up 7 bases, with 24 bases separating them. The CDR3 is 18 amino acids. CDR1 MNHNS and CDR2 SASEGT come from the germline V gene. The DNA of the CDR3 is TGTGCCAGCAGTGAACGGCAACAGCGCCATGTTAAGGGGAATGAGCAGTTCTTC. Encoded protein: CASSERQQRHVKGNEQFF.

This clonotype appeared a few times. The CDR3 nucleotides read TGTGCCAGCTCCCAACTTGGGACAGATAACACTGAAGCTTTCTTT. Its protein is CASSQLGTDNTEAFF. The rearrangement uses TRBV18 and TRBJ1-1; 7 bases are a match to TRBD1. V shed 6 bases and J 2 bases; nucleotides not matched to a gene: 9. The CDR3 consists of 15 residues. The germline CDR1 and CDR2 sequences are KGHSH and LQKENI.

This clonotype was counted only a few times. The CDR3 region is CASSFRGRGVSPLHF. DNA for the CDR3: TGTGCCAGCAGTTTTAGAGGCAGGGGGGTCTCACCCCTCCACTTT. The chain couples TRBV12-3 or TRBV12-4 to TRBJ1-6; 7 bases are shared with TRBD1. This CDR3 is 15 amino acids long. The J segment lost 10 bases and the V segment lost 3 bases, leaving 9 bases of the junction unmatched.

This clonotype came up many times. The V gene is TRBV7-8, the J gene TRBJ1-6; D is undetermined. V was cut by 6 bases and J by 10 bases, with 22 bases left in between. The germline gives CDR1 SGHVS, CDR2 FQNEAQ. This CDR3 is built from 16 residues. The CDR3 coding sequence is TGTGCCAGCAGTCGGAGGGTATGGGGTGAGGGCTCACCCCTCCACTTT. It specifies CASSRRVWGEGSPLHF.

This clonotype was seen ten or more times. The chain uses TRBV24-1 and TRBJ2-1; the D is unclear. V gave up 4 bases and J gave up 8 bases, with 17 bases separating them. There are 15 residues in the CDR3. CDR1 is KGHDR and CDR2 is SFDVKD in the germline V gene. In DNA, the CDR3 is TGTGCCACCAGTGACCCCTTAGAGAAGGTAGATGAGCAGTTCTTC. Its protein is CATSDPLEKVDEQFF.

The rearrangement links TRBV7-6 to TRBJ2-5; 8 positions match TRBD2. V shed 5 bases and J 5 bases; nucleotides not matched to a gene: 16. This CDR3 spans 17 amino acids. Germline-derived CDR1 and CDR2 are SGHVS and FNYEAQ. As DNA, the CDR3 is TGTGCCAGCAGCCTCCGCAGCGGGAGCTTCGCGGGGGAGACCCAGTACTTC. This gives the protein CASSLRSGSFAGETQYF.

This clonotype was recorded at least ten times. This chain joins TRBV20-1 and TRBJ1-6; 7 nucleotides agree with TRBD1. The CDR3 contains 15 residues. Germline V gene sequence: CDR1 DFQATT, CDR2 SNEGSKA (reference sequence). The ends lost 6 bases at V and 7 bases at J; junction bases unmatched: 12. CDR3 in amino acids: CSATTRQGLNSPLHF. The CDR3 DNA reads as TGCAGTGCCACTACTCGACAGGGATTGAATTCACCCCTCCACTTT.

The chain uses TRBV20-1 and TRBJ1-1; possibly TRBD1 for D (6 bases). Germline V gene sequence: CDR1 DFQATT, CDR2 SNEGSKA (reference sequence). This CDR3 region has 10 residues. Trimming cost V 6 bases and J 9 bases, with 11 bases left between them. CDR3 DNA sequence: TGCAGTGCGTTCAGGGACAAAGCTTTCTTT. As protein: CSAFRDKAFF.

The CDR3 reads CASSIPGRPSSYNEQFF. For the CDR3, the DNA is TGTGCCAGTAGTATTCCCGGGAGGCCGAGCTCCTACAATGAGCAGTTCTTC. This chain uses TRBV19 with TRBJ2-1, with 7 bases that match TRBD2. The germline V gene encodes CDR1 LNHDA and CDR2 SQIVND (reference sequence). The CDR3 length is 17 residues. The junction had 8 bases not matched to a gene; V was cut back by 3 bases and J by 0 bases.

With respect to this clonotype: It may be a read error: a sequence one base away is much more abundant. The CDR3 region is CASRLQGNTEAFF. For the CDR3, the DNA is TGTGCCAGCAGGCTACAGGGGAACACTGAAGCTTTCTTT. The rearrangement uses TRBV2 and TRBJ1-1; the D gene is possibly TRBD1 (6 bases). This CDR3 region has 13 residues. CDR1 and CDR2 from the germline V gene are SNHLY and FYNNEI. With 6 bases removed from V and 1 base from J, the gap between germline ends came to 9 bases.